The rows below give T cell receptor beta chains drawn from one sample of a study of blood T cell repertoires in COVID-19. TCRdb's table, derived via immunoSEQ multiplex PCR, lists solely in-frame clones and lacks some. Here the sample spans around 270,000 clones, more than 65% being singletons. Source material: peripheral blood. Receptor source: a person aged 65-85 years with COVID-19, enrolled during active disease. Each CDR3 is given with its conserved first and last residue. A D gene is named only where the DNA matches it firmly. A row's size may be missing; if present it is once, few, many or a size class.

V	size	D	J	DNA	CDR3
TRBV29-1	NA	TRBD1	TRBJ1-1	TGCAGCGTAAGACAGGGACCTGTGAGCACTGAAGCTTTCTTT	CSVRQGPVSTEAFF
TRBV7-2	NA	NA	TRBJ1-2	TGTGCCAGCAGCTTAGAGCCTCAGGCTCCGATTTATGGCTACACCTTC	CASSLEPQAPIYGYTF
TRBV27	once	NA	TRBJ2-7	TGTGCCAGCAGTCATGTTGGAGCCGACTACGAGCAGTACTTC	CASSHVGADYEQYF
TRBV11-3	NA	TRBD2	TRBJ2-1	TGTGCCAGCAGCTTAGATTTGGGGGGGTCGACCTACAATGAGCAGTTCTTC	CASSLDLGGSTYNEQFF
TRBV12-3/TRBV12-4	NA	NA	TRBJ1-2	TGTGCCAGCAGTCAAACATGGACGGGGGGCTACACCTTC	CASSQTWTGGYTF
TRBV18	NA	NA	TRBJ1-1	TGTGCCAGCTCAGTACAGGGTGGACGCACTGAAGCTTTCTTT	CASSVQGGRTEAFF
TRBV9	NA	TRBD1	TRBJ1-1	TGTGCCAGCAGCGTCGGGACAGGAAAAAACACTGAAGCTTTCTTT	CASSVGTGKNTEAFF
TRBV10-3	NA	TRBD1	TRBJ2-2	TGTGCCACGACGGGACAGGAACTTGGTGCCGGGGAGCTGTTTTTT	CATTGQELGAGELFF
TRBV7-9	NA	NA	TRBJ1-2	TGTGCCAGCAGCTCCAGGGTCCCCTATGGCTACACCTTC	CASSSRVPYGYTF
TRBV18	NA	NA	TRBJ2-3	TGTGCCAGCTCACCCCTTCTTCCAGATACGCAGTATTTT	CASSPLLPDTQYF
TRBV4-1	NA	NA	TRBJ1-6	TGCGCCAGCAGCCATAGGACAGACGGCTATCTCTCACCCCTCCACTTT	CASSHRTDGYLSPLHF
TRBV29-1	NA	TRBD1	TRBJ2-7	TGCAGCGTTGAGAAGACAGGGGCCTACGAGCAGTACTTC	CSVEKTGAYEQYF
TRBV7-8	NA	TRBD2	TRBJ2-1	TGTGCCAGCAGCAGAGTAGCGGGAGACAGGCGGGAGCAGTTCTTC	CASSRVAGDRREQFF
TRBV7-2	NA	TRBD1	TRBJ1-2	TGTGCCAGCAGCTCGGACAGGGGGGCCTATGGCTACACCTTC	CASSSDRGAYGYTF
TRBV6-5	NA	TRBD1	TRBJ1-5	TGTGCCAGCAGCCGGGACAGGGCTCAGCCCCAGCATTTT	CASSRDRAQPQHF
TRBV6-1	NA	TRBD1	TRBJ1-2	TGTGCCAGCAGTGCCGGGACAGCCGACTTTAACTATGGCTACACCTTC	CASSAGTADFNYGYTF
TRBV19	NA	NA	TRBJ1-1	TGTTTTATCAGGGTCGAGTTGCAAGGGCATTATGAAGCTTTCTTT	CFIRVELQGHYEAFF
TRBV5-4	NA	NA	TRBJ2-2	TGTGCCAGCAGCTGGGGGCGGGCACCGAACACCGGGGAGCTGTTTTTT	CASSWGRAPNTGELFF
TRBV14	NA	TRBD1	TRBJ2-1	TGTGCCAGCAGCCAGCTAACAGGGGGCAATGAGCAGTTCTTC	CASSQLTGGNEQFF
TRBV18	NA	NA	TRBJ2-3	TGTGCCAGCTCATCGGGGATAGGATTCACTAGCACAGATACGCAGTATTTT	CASSSGIGFTSTDTQYF
TRBV5-1	NA	NA	TRBJ1-6	TGCGCCAGCCGAGAAGGTGGCTCCGGGACGGGGGGACCCCTCCACTTT	CASREGGSGTGGPLHF
TRBV27	NA	TRBD2	TRBJ2-1	TGTGCCAGCAGCGGGGGGTACAATGAGCAGTTCTTC	CASSGGYNEQFF
TRBV2	NA	NA	TRBJ1-5	TGTGCCAGCAGTGTTCTGGGGGGTCTTAATCAGCCCCAGCATTTT	CASSVLGGLNQPQHF
TRBV19	NA	NA	TRBJ1-2	TGTGCCAGTAGTATGAGGGCAGAAGTCTATGGCTACACCTTC	CASSMRAEVYGYTF
TRBV5-8	few	TRBD2	TRBJ2-5	TGTGCCAGCAGACTGACTAGCGGGAGGCGTAGGGAGACCCAGTACTTC	CASRLTSGRRRETQYF
TRBV19	NA	TRBD1	TRBJ2-3	TGTGCCAGTAGTATATCCGGGACAGGGTGGGGCACAGATACGCAGTATTTT	CASSISGTGWGTDTQYF
TRBV7-8	NA	TRBD1	TRBJ1-2	TGTGCCAGCAGCTCCCGGGACAGGGGGCAACATGGCTACACCTTC	CASSSRDRGQHGYTF
TRBV9	NA	TRBD2	TRBJ2-3	TGTGCCAGCAGCGTAGGGACTAGCGGGCGAGGCGGCACAGATACGCAGTATTTT	CASSVGTSGRGGTDTQYF
TRBV7-8	NA	NA	TRBJ1-1	TGTGCCAGCAGCTTTACGGGAGAGAACACTGAAGCTTTCTTT	CASSFTGENTEAFF
TRBV6-4	NA	NA	TRBJ1-1	TGTGCCAGCAGTGACCTAGGCCACACTGAAGCTTTCTTT	CASSDLGHTEAFF
TRBV5-6	NA	NA	TRBJ1-1	TGTGCCAGCAGCTTGGGGCGGTTGCCTGAGCCTGCTTTCTTT	CASSLGRLPEPAFF
TRBV7-8	NA	TRBD1	TRBJ2-7	TGTGCCAGCAGCTCGGGACAGACCTACGAGCAGTACTTC	CASSSGQTYEQYF
TRBV5-1	NA	NA	TRBJ2-3	TGCGCCAGCAGCTTGCTCGGCCAAGGGCGGGAACAAGATACGCAGTATTTT	CASSLLGQGREQDTQYF
TRBV15	NA	NA	TRBJ1-1	TGTGCCACCAGCAGTTCCCGGGGGGGGAACACTGAAGCTTTCTTT	CATSSSRGGNTEAFF
TRBV15	NA	NA	TRBJ1-5	TGTGCCACCAGCAGAGGTATGAGCAATCAGCCCCAGCATTTT	CATSRGMSNQPQHF
TRBV6-1	NA	TRBD2	TRBJ2-3	TGTGCCAGCAGTGAAACGAGACTAGCCCGAAGCACAGATACGCAGTATTTT	CASSETRLARSTDTQYF
TRBV5-4	NA	TRBD2	TRBJ2-2	TGTGCCAGCAGCTATTCCAGGGAGGGGCCCGGGGAGCTGTTTTTT	CASSYSREGPGELFF
TRBV28	NA	NA	TRBJ2-1	TGTGCCAGCAGGAGACGACCCAGGACAGTTAACCATGAGCAGTTCTTC	CASRRRPRTVNHEQFF
TRBV5-1	NA	TRBD2	TRBJ2-5	TGCGCCAGCAGCTTGAGCGGGGTCCGGGAGACCCAGTACTTC	CASSLSGVRETQYF
TRBV7-6	NA	TRBD1	TRBJ1-4	TGTGCCAGCAGCTTAGGGGGACAGGGAGGTGAAAAACTGTTTTTT	CASSLGGQGGEKLFF
TRBV18	NA	NA	TRBJ1-1	TGTGCCAGCTCACCCACAGGTGACACTGAAGCTTTCTTT	CASSPTGDTEAFF
TRBV30	NA	TRBD1	TRBJ1-1	TGTGCCTGGAGTCCTGGACAGGGGGTCGCTTTCTTT	CAWSPGQGVAFF
TRBV5-6	once	NA	TRBJ2-5	TGTGCCAGCAGCCTCACCGGAGGGAGAGCTGGACAACATCAAGAGACCCAGTACTTC	CASSLTGGRAGQHQETQYF
TRBV5-1	few	TRBD2	TRBJ2-5	TGCGCCAGCAGCCTTCCGGGACTAGCGGGAGAACACGAGACCCAGTACTTC	CASSLPGLAGEHETQYF
TRBV14	NA	NA	TRBJ2-4	TGTGCCAGCAGCCAAGCCAGCGGACTAGGGGGAAACATTCAGTACTTC	CASSQASGLGGNIQYF
TRBV4-3	once	NA	TRBJ2-2	TGCGCCAGCAGCCAAGAAGACAGTTACACCGGGGAGCTGTTTTTT	CASSQEDSYTGELFF
TRBV3-1/TRBV3-2	NA	NA	TRBJ2-7	TGTGCCAGCAGCCCGCCAGGGCTGAGAAATGAGCAGTACTTC	CASSPPGLRNEQYF
TRBV11-2	NA	NA	TRBJ2-7	TGTGCCAGCAGTGGGGCAGGCAATTCCTACGAGCAGTACTTC	CASSGAGNSYEQYF
TRBV7-3	NA	TRBD2	TRBJ2-7	TGTGCCAGCAGCTCGGGAGGGGAGCAGTACTTC	CASSSGGEQYF
TRBV7-6	NA	TRBD2	TRBJ2-5	TGTGCCAGCAGCTTAGGGGGGGGTTACAAAGAGACCCAGTACTTC	CASSLGGGYKETQYF
TRBV27	NA	TRBD1	TRBJ1-2	TGTGCCAGCACCAGCCGACAGGGTTCTTATGGCTACACCTTC	CASTSRQGSYGYTF
TRBV7-2	NA	TRBD2	TRBJ2-1	TGTGCCAGCAGCTTAGAGCCGGCTAGCGGGGGGGCCCTCGATGAGCAGTTCTTC	CASSLEPASGGALDEQFF
TRBV5-5	NA	TRBD2	TRBJ2-7	TGTGCCAGCAGCGCGAGCGGGGGGTCGACCTACGAGCAGTACTTC	CASSASGGSTYEQYF
TRBV28	NA	NA	TRBJ2-7	TGTGCCACCCGACCCCCAGGGTGGGTCTACGAGCAGTACTTC	CATRPPGWVYEQYF
TRBV4-3	NA	NA	TRBJ1-2	TGCGCCAGCAGCCGCGGACAAGATGATGGCTACACCTTC	CASSRGQDDGYTF
TRBV2	NA	TRBD1	TRBJ1-6	TGTGCCAGCACCGAGACAGGGATTAATTCACCCCTCCACTTT	CASTETGINSPLHF